This record covers a single TCR beta chain. This record comes from a study of T-cell reconstitution after alpha-beta-depleted transplantation in children. Trimming took 4 bases from V and 7 from J; bases not matched to a gene: 12. There are 16 residues in the CDR3. CDR1 MGHRA and CDR2 YSYEKL come from the germline V gene. Unique molecular identifiers were used to barcode this TCRbeta library. A single record per CDR3 protein comes from TCRdb applying MiXCR to the PCR reads. The sample has fewer than 400,000 distinct CDR3 sequences; roughly 21% are singletons. Sequencing was performed on PBMCs, mostly from graft donor cells, taken 180 days after TCRalphabeta/CD19-depleted stem cell transplant. The receptor was derived from a male patient aged 10-17 years who had a stem cell transplant for acute lymphoblastic leukemia, so the T cells may come from the graft donor. The chain links TRBV4-1 to TRBJ2-3; 9 positions match TRBD2. CDR3 region: CASSRLGLATGNTQYF. For the CDR3, the DNA is TGCGCCAGCAGCCGGCTGGGACTAGCAACGGGAAATACGCAGTATTTT.